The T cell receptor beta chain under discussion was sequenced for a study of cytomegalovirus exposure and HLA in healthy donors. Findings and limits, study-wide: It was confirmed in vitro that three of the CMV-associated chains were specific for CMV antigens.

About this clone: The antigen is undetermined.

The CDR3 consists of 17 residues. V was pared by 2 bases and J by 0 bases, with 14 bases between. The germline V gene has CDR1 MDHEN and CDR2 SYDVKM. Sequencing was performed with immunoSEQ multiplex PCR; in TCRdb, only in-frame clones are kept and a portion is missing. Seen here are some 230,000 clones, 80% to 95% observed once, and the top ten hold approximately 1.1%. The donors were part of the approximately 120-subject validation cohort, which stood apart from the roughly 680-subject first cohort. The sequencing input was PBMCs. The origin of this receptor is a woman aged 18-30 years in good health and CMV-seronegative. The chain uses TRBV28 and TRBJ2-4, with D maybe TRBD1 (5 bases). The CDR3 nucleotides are TGTGCCAGCAGTTTAGGACGGCCAGGGATAGCCAAAAACATTCAGTACTTC. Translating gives CASSLGRPGIAKNIQYF. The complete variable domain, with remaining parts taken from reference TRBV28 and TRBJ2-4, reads DVKVTQSSRYLVKRTGEKVFLECVQDMDHENMFWYRQDPGLGLRLIYFSYDVKMKEKGDIPEGYSVSREKKERFSLILESASTNQTSMYLCASSLGRPGIAKNIQYFGAGTRLSVL.